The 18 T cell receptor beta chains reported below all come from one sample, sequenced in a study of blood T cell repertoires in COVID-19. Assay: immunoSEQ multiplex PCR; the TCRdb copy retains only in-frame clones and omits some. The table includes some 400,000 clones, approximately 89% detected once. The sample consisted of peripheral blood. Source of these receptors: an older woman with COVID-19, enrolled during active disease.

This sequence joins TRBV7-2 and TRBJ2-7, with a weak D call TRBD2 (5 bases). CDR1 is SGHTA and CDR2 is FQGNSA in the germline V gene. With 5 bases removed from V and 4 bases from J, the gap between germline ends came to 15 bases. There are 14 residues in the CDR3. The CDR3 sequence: CASSPRRESYEQYF. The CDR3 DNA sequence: TGTGCCAGCAGCCCCCGAAGGGAGAGTTACGAGCAGTACTTC. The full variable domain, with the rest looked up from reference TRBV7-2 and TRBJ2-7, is GAGVSQSPSNKVTEKGKDVELRCDPISGHTALYWYRQSLGQGLEFLIYFQGNSAPDKSGLPSDRFSAERTGGSVSTLTIQRTQQEDSAVYLCASSPRRESYEQYFGPGTRLTVT.

CDR3 sequence (DNA): TGTGCCAGCAGCTTAGTAAAGGGGGCGAAGACTGAAGCTTTCTTT. Its protein product is CASSLVKGAKTEAFF. The rearrangement links TRBV11-2 to TRBJ1-1; TRBD1 agrees at 7 bases. Germline trimming cut 1 base from V and 5 bases from J; bases unmatched to any gene: 7. The CDR3 has 15 amino acids. Germline loops: CDR1 SGHAT, CDR2 FQNNGV.

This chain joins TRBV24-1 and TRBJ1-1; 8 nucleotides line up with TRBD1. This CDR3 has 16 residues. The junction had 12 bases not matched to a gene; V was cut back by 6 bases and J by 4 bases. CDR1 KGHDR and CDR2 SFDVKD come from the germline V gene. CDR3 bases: TGTGCCACCAGTCCCCCCGGGAAGACAGGGGTCACTGAAGCTTTCTTT. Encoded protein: CATSPPGKTGVTEAFF.

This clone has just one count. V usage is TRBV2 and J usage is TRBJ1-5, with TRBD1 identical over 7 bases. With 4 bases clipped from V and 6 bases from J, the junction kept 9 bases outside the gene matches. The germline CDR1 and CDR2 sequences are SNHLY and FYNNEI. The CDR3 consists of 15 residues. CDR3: CASSGQGGGGQPQHF. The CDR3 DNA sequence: TGTGCCAGCAGTGGACAGGGAGGAGGTGGTCAGCCCCAGCATTTT.

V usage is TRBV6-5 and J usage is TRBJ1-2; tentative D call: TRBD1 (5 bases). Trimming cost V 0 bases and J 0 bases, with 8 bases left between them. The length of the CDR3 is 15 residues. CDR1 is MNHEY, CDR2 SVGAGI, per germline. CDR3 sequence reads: CASSYSGGANYGYTF. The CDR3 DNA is TGTGCCAGCAGTTACTCCGGGGGGGCTAACTATGGCTACACCTTC.

CDR3 in DNA: TGCGCCAGCAGCTTGGAAGGACAGTCTGGAAACACCATATATTTT. Translation gives CASSLEGQSGNTIYF. The V call is TRBV5-1, the J call TRBJ1-3; perhaps TRBD1 as D (6 bases). Germline loops: CDR1 SGHRS, CDR2 YFSETQ. The CDR3 consists of 15 residues. V was trimmed by 0 bases and J by 1 base, leaving 8 bases between them.

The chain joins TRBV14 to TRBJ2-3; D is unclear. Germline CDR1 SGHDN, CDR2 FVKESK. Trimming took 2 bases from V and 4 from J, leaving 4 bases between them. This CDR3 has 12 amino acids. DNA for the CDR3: TGTGCCAGCAGCCAAAACTCAGATACGCAGTATTTT. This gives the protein CASSQNSDTQYF.

CDR3 coding DNA: TGTGCCAGCAGCTTAGGACAGGGCGGTAGCAATCAGCCCCAGCATTTT. Residues: CASSLGQGGSNQPQHF. The chain couples TRBV7-6 to TRBJ1-5, with TRBD1 identical over 7 bases. This CDR3 contains 16 residues. Germline trimming cut 1 base from V and 0 bases from J; bases unmatched to any gene: 3. Germline values: CDR1 SGHVS, CDR2 FNYEAQ.

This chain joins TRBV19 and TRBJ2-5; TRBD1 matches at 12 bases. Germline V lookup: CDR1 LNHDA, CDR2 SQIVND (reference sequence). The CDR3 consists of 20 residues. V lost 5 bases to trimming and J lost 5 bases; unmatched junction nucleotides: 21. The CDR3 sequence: CASSAYSPTGTGGMLETQYF. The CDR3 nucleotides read TGTGCCAGTAGTGCTTATAGCCCAACCGGGACAGGGGGCATGTTGGAGACCCAGTACTTC.

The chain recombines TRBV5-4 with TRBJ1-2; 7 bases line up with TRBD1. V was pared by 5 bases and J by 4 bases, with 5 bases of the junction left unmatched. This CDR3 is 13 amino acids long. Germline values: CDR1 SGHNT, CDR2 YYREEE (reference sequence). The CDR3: CASSRRDSYGYTF. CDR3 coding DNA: TGTGCCAGCAGTCGCCGGGACAGCTATGGCTACACCTTC.

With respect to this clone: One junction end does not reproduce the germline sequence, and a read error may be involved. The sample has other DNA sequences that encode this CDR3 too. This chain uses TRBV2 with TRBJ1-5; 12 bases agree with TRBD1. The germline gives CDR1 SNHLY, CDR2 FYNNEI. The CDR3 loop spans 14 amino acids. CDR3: CASSGTGGKQPQHF. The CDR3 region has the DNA TGTGCCAGCTCCGGGACAGGGGGCAAACAGCCCCAGCATTTT.

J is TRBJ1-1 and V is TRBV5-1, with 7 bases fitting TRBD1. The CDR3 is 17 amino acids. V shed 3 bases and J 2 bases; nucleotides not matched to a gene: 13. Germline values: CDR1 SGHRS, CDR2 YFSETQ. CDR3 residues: CASSYLSSRQGNTEAFF. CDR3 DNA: TGCGCCAGCAGCTACCTTAGTTCGAGACAGGGAAACACTGAAGCTTTCTTT.

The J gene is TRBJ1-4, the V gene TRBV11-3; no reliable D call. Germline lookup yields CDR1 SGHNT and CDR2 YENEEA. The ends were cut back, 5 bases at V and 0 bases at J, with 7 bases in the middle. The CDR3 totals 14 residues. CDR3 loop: CASSDGSTNEKLFF. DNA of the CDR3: TGTGCCAGCAGCGACGGGTCAACTAATGAAAAACTGTTTTTT.

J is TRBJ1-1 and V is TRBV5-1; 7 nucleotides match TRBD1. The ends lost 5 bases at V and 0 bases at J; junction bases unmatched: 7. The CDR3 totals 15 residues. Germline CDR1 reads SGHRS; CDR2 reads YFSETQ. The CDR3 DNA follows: TGCGCCAGCAGGCCAACCGGGACAGTGAACACTGAAGCTTTCTTT. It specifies CASRPTGTVNTEAFF.

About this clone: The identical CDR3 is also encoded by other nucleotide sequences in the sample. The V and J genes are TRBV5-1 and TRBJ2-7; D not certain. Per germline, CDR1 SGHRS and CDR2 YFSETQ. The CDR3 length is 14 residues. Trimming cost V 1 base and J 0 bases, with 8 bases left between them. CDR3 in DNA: TGCGCCAGCAGCTTGATTCTCAGCTCCTACGAGCAGTACTTC. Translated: CASSLILSSYEQYF.

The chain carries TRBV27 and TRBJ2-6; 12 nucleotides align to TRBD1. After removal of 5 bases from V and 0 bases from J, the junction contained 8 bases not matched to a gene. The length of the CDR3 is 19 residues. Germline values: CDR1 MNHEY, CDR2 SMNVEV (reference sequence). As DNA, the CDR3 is TGTGCCAGCAGTGGGGACAGGGGGCTTCTACGCTCTGGGGCCAACGTCCTGACTTTC. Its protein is CASSGDRGLLRSGANVLTF. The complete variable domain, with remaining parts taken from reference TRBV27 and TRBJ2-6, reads EAQVTQNPRYLITVTGKKLTVTCSQNMNHEYMSWYRQDPGLGLRQIYYSMNVEVTDKGDVPEGYKVSRKEKRNFPLILESPSPNQTSLYFCASSGDRGLLRSGANVLTFGAGSRLTVL.

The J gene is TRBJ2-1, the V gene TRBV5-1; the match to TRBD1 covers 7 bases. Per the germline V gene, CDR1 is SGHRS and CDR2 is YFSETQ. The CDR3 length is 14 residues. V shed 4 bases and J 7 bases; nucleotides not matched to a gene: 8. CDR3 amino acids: CASSPTGTENEQFF. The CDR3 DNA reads TGCGCCAGCAGCCCAACCGGGACAGAGAATGAGCAGTTCTTC.

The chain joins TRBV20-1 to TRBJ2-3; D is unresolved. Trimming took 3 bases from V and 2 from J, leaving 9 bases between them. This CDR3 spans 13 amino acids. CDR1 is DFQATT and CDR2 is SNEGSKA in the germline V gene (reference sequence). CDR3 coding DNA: TGCAGTGCTAGTAGAGAAAACACAGATACGCAGTATTTT. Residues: CSASRENTDTQYF.